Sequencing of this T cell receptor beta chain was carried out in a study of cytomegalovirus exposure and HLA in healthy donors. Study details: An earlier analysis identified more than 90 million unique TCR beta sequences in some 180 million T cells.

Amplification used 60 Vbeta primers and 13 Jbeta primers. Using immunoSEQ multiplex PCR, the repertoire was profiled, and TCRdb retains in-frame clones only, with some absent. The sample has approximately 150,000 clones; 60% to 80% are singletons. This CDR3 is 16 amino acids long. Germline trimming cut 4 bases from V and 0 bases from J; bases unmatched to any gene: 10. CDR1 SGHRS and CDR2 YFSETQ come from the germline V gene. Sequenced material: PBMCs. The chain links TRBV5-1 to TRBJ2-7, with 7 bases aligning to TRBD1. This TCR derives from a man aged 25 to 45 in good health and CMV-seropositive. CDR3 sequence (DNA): TGCGCCAGCAGCCAGAAGCCGGGACAGAGCTCCTACGAGCAGTACTTC. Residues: CASSQKPGQSSYEQYF.